Shown below are 13 T cell receptor beta chains from a single sample sequenced in a study of blood T cells in healthy people across ages. Combining a sample-barcoded 5' primer with a J-beta primer mix, a second PCR ran for 7 to 11 cycles. TCRdb ran MiXCR on the 5' RACE reads and lists one entry per CDR3 protein. The table includes some 1.5 million distinct CDR3 sequences, less than 45% detected once. What was sequenced was blood. All receptors derive from a woman younger than 30 in good health.

On this clonotype itself: A junction end diverges from the germline sequence, so it may reflect a read error. J is TRBJ2-1 and V is TRBV20-1; TRBD2 is a possible D gene (6 bases). Per the germline V gene, CDR1 is DFQATT and CDR2 is SNEGSKA (reference sequence). The CDR3 has 13 residues. Here the CDR3 DNA reads TGCAGTGCTAGCGGGGGATCCTACAATGAGCAGGTCTTC. Residues: CSASGGSYNEQVF.

This clonotype was seen many times. The rearrangement links TRBV28 to TRBJ2-3; tentative D call: TRBD1 (5 bases). The germline V gene has CDR1 MDHEN and CDR2 SYDVKM. V lost 5 bases to trimming and J lost 0 bases, with 12 bases between them. The CDR3 sequence is 15 residues long. CDR3 sequence: CASSAYRMSTDTQYF. DNA for the CDR3: TGTGCCAGCAGTGCCTACAGGATGAGCACAGATACGCAGTATTTT.

The chain uses TRBV4-2 and TRBJ2-4; 8 bases agree with TRBD2. J gave up 13 bases and V 3 bases, and 20 bases lay outside the gene matches. The CDR3 totals 17 residues. Germline-derived CDR1 and CDR2 are LGHNA and YNFKEQ. In nucleotides, the CDR3 is TGTGCCAGCAGCCAGGTACTAGCGGATAGCTCCTACAATGAGCAGTACTTC. Protein sequence: CASSQVLADSSYNEQYF.

V gene TRBV4-2 combines with J gene TRBJ1-2, with D uncertain. This CDR3 is 15 amino acids long. V lost 0 bases to trimming and J lost 4 bases, with 12 bases between them. Germline V gives CDR1 LGHNA, CDR2 YNFKEQ. CDR3 in amino acids: CASSQDGRRLYGYTF. CDR3 coding DNA: TGTGCCAGCAGCCAAGATGGGCGCAGGCTCTATGGCTACACCTTC.

The chain has TRBV4-3 and TRBJ1-4; no clear D gene. Trimming shortened V by 6 bases and J by 0 bases, and 20 bases separated the two germline ends. This CDR3 has 18 residues. Germline-derived CDR1 and CDR2 are LGHNA and YSLEER. CDR3 nucleotide sequence: TGCGCCAGCAGTCAACCTATTCCGAGGACCGCAACTAATGAAAAACTGTTTTTT. The encoded protein is CASSQPIPRTATNEKLFF.

This clonotype was counted only a few times. This chain joins TRBV9 and TRBJ2-6; 11 bases line up with TRBD2. The CDR3 is 16 residues long. Germline lookup yields CDR1 SGDLS and CDR2 YYNGEE. After removal of 3 bases from V and 3 bases from J, the junction contained 2 bases not matched to a gene. The CDR3 region has the DNA TGTGCCAGCAGCGGACTAGCGGGAATTGGGGCCAACGTCCTGACTTTC. Residues: CASSGLAGIGANVLTF. Complete variable domain (other parts from reference TRBV9 and TRBJ2-6): DSGVTQTPKHLITATGQRVTLRCSPRSGDLSVYWYQQSLDQGLQFLIQYYNGEERAKGNILERFSAQQFPDLHSELNLSSLELGDSALYFCASSGLAGIGANVLTFGAGSRLTVL.

This chain connects TRBV4-3 to TRBJ1-2, with 8 bases fitting TRBD1. Germline CDR1 is LGHNA and CDR2 is YSLEER. Losses at the gene ends were 5 bases for V and 7 bases for J; bases not matched to a gene: 12. The CDR3 totals 15 residues. CDR3 nucleotide sequence: TGCGCCAGCAGCGAAAACCCGGACAGGGATATTGGCTACACCTTC. Protein product: CASSENPDRDIGYTF.

The chain recombines TRBV27 with TRBJ2-1; D unresolved. V dropped 3 bases and J dropped 10 bases, with 10 bases sitting between them. Germline V gives CDR1 MNHEY, CDR2 SMNVEV (reference sequence). There are 12 residues in the CDR3. The CDR3 reads CASSFRSQEQFF. CDR3 sequence (DNA): TGTGCCAGCAGTTTCCGATCGCAGGAGCAGTTCTTC.

This clonotype has just a few counts. J is TRBJ2-2 and V is TRBV12-3 or TRBV12-4; 8 bases agree with TRBD2. V was clipped by 6 bases and J by 2 bases; unmatched bases: 5. This CDR3 comprises 15 residues. The chain's CDR3 is CASSKSGGNTGELFF. CDR3 in DNA: TGTGCCAGCAGCAAGAGCGGGGGTAACACCGGGGAGCTGTTTTTT.

This clonotype was counted between two and nine times. The chain uses TRBV7-9 and TRBJ2-7; D remains unclear. Between the trimmed V and J ends, which lost 1 base and 0 bases, there was a span of 10 bases. Germline assignment: CDR1 SEHNR and CDR2 FQNEAQ (reference sequence). This CDR3 is 15 amino acids long. This CDR3 reads CASSLDGLSSYEQYF. The CDR3 DNA follows: TGTGCCAGCAGCTTAGATGGGTTGAGCTCCTACGAGCAGTACTTC.

V gene TRBV7-9 combines with J gene TRBJ2-2; D gene uncertain. The CDR3 has 13 residues. Germline CDR1 is SEHNR and CDR2 is FQNEAQ (reference sequence). V shed 1 base and J shed 5 bases, with 5 bases lying between them. In nucleotides, the CDR3 is TGTGCCAGCAGCTTAGTTTTTACCGGGGAGCTGTTTTTT. Translating it yields CASSLVFTGELFF. Based on the CDR3 plus reference TRBV7-9 and TRBJ2-2, the full variable domain is DTGVSQNPRHKITKRGQNVTFRCDPISEHNRLYWYRQTLGQGPEFLTYFQNEAQLEKSRLLSDRFSAERPKGSFSTLEIQRTEQGDSAMYLCASSLVFTGELFFGEGSRLTVL.

The chain carries TRBV9 and TRBJ1-1; 7 bases are shared with TRBD1. The CDR3 covers 13 residues. Germline V lookup: CDR1 SGDLS, CDR2 YYNGEE. The V segment lost 4 bases and the J segment 4 bases; nucleotides outside the gene matches: 4. CDR3 bases: TGTGCCAGCAGCAGCTACAGGGGCACTGAAGCTTTCTTT. Amino acids: CASSSYRGTEAFF.

This clonotype has at least ten counts. This chain connects TRBV29-1 to TRBJ2-1; D might be TRBD2 (5 bases). The V and J ends lost 6 bases and 8 bases respectively, with 14 bases between them. Germline V lookup: CDR1 SQVTM, CDR2 ANQGSEA. This CDR3 spans 12 amino acids. The CDR3 nucleotides read TGCAGCGTCGAAACGAGGGTCTATGAGCAGTTCTTC. Amino acid sequence: CSVETRVYEQFF.